This T cell receptor beta chain was captured by sequencing in a study of blood T cell repertoires in COVID-19. Across the study: Researchers got acute and convalescent COVID-19 samples from the United States, Italy and Spain.

Method: immunoSEQ multiplex PCR; TCRdb's copy keeps in-frame clones and lacks some. Of 100,000 to 150,000 clones detected, 65% to 90% appear once; the ten largest clones hold roughly 6.7%. This clonotype was obtained from a man older than 75 with active or convalescent COVID-19. Sequenced input: peripheral blood.

CDR3 in amino acids: CASSTGTAYEQYF. CDR3 in DNA: TGCGCCAGCAGCACGGGGACAGCTTACGAGCAGTACTTC. V and J are TRBV5-1 and TRBJ2-7, with TRBD1 matching 7 bases. The CDR3 covers 13 residues. Germline CDR1 SGHRS, CDR2 YFSETQ. After removal of 4 bases from V and 4 bases from J, the junction contained 5 bases not matched to a gene.